This record concerns one T cell receptor beta chain sequence. Profiling relied on immunoSEQ multiplex PCR, and the TCRdb table lists in-frame clones only, not all of them. The sample gives around 190,000 clones, more than 65% of which show up once; roughly 13% is in the top ten. This record belongs to a study of blood T cell repertoires in COVID-19. Study in general: Both acute and convalescent COVID-19 samples were obtained from the United States, Italy and Spain. PBMCs, B-cell-depleted T cells, or T cells were the source of the cDNA or gDNA that made up the material.

Trimming shortened V by 4 bases and J by 1 base, and 14 bases separated the two germline ends. The CDR3 length is 16 residues. From germline, CDR1 is WNHNN and CDR2 SYGVQD (reference sequence). J is TRBJ1-3 and V is TRBV10-1; no clear D. This TCR came from a human donor in a cohort sampled during active COVID-19. The sequenced sample was peripheral blood. The CDR3 sequence is CASSGGLTGSGNTIYF. The CDR3 DNA follows: TGCGCCAGCAGTGGCGGATTGACTGGGTCTGGAAACACCATATATTTT.